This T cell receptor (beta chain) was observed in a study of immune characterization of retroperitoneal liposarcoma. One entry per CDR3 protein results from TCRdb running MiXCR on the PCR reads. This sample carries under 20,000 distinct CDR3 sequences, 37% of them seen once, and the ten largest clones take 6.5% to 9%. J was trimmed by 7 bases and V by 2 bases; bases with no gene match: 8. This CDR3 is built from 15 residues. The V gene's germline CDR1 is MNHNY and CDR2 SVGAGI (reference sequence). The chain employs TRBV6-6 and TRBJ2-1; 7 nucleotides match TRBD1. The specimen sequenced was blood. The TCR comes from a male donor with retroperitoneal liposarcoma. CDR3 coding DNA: TGTGCCAGCAGTTACCGCCCGACAGGGACAAATGAGCAGTTCTTC. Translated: CASSYRPTGTNEQFF.